This T cell receptor beta chain was captured by sequencing in a study of tissue T cells after allogeneic stem cell transplantation. The study's findings and limits: Anatomically similar tissues had similar TCR repertoires within each patient. In patients and mice, blood and spleen missed much of tissue repertoire.

The table lists this clone with a few counts. Antigen: not known. The genes are named according to mouse. The read halts 1 residue ahead of the CDR3 end, with the missing end drawn from the germline J gene. The CDR3 has 15 amino acids. Germline lookup yields CDR1 NNHNN and CDR2 SYGAGS (reference sequence). The junction had 4 bases not matched to a gene; V was cut back by 3 bases and J by 0 bases. Libraries were prepared by immunoSEQ multiplex PCR; TCRdb keeps only in-frame clonotypes and omits some of them. This table has over 40,000 clones, around 70% appearing once. The chain combines TRBV13-2 with TRBJ2-7; 9 bases line up with TRBD2. The clonotype originates from a pool of C57BL/6 mice in good health. The sample comprised sorted cells pooled from one or two spleens. The covered CDR3 bases are TGTGCCAGCGGTGGCGACTGGGGGAGCTCCTATGAACAGTAC. Protein product: CASGGDWGSSYEQY. The entire CDR3 reads CASGGDWGSSYEQYF.